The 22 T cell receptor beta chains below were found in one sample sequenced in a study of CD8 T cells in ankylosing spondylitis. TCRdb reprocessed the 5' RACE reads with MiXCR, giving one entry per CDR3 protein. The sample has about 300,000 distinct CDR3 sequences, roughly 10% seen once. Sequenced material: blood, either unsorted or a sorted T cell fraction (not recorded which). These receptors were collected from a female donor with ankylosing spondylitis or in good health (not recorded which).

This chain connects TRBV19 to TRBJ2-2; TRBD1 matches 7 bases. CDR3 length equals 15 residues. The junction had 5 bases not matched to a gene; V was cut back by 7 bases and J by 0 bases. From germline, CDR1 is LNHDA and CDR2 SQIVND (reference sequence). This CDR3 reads CASTTGATNTGELFF. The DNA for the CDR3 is TGTGCCAGTACCACAGGGGCGACGAACACCGGGGAGCTGTTTTTT.

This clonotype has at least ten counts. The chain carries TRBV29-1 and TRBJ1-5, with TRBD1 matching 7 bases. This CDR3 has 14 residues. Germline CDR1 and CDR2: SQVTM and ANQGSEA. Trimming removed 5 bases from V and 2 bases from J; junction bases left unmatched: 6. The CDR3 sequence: CSVLTGNGNQPQHF. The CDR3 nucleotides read TGCAGCGTTTTGACAGGGAACGGCAATCAGCCCCAGCATTTT.

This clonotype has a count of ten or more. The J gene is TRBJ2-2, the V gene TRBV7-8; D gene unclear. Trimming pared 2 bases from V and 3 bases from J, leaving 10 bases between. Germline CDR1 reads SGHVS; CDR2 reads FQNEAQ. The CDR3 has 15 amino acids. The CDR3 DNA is TGTGCCAGCAGCTTATCTGGAAAATACACCGGGGAGCTGTTTTTT. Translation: CASSLSGKYTGELFF.

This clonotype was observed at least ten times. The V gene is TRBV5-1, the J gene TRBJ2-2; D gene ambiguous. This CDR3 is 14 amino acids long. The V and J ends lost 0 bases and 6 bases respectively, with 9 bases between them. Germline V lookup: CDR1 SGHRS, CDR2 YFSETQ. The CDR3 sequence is CASSLEGRAGELFF. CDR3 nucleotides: TGCGCCAGCAGCTTGGAGGGCCGCGCCGGGGAGCTGTTTTTT.

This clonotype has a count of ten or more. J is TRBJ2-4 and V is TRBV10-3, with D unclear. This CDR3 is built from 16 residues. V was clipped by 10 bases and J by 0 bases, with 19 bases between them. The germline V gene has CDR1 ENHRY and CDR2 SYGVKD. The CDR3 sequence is CATNNDKLLAKNIQYF. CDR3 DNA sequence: TGTGCCACCAACAATGATAAGCTCTTAGCCAAAAACATTCAGTACTTC.

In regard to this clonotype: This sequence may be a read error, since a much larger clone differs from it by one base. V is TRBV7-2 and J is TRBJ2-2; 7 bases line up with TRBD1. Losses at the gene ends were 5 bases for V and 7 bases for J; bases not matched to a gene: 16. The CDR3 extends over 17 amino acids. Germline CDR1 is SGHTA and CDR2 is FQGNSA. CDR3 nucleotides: TGTGCCAGCAGCCTACAGGGGTTTTGGGATTATGTCGGGGAGCTGTTTTTT. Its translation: CASSLQGFWDYVGELFF.

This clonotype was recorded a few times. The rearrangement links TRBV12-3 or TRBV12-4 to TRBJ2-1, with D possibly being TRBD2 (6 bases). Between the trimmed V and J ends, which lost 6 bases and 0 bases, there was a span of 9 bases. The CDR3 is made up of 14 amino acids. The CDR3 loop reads CASSRGSSYNEQFF. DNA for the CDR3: TGTGCCAGCAGCCGGGGGAGCTCCTACAATGAGCAGTTCTTC.

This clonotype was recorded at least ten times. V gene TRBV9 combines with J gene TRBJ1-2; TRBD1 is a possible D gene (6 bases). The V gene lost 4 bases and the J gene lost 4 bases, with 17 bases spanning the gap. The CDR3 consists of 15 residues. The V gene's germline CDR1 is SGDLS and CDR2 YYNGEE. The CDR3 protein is CASSPRSGVPYGYTF. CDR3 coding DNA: TGTGCCAGCAGCCCTCGGTCAGGGGTTCCCTATGGCTACACCTTC.

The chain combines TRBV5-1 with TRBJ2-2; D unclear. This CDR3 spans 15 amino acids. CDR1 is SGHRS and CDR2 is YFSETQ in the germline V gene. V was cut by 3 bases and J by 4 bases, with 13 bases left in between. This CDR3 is CASSSPSPITGELFF. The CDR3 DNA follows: TGCGCCAGCAGCTCGCCCAGTCCTATCACCGGGGAGCTGTTTTTT.

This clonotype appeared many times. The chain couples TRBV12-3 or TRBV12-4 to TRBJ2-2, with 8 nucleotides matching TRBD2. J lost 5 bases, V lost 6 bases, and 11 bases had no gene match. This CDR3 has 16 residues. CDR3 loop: CASSPGGVSPTGELFF. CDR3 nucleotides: TGTGCCAGCAGCCCGGGGGGGGTTTCCCCGACCGGGGAGCTGTTTTTT.

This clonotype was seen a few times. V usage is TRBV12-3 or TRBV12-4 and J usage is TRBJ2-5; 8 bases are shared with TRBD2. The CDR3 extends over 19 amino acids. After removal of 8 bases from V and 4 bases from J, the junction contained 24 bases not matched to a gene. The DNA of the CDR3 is TGTGCCAGCGGGGGTACTTGGCCGTACAGCGGGGGTACATCAGAGACCCAGTACTTC. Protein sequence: CASGGTWPYSGGTSETQYF.

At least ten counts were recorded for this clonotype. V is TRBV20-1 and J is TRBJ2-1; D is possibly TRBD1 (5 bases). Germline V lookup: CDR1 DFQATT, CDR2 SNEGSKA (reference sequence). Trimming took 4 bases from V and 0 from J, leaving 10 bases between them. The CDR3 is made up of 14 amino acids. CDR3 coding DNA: TGCAGTGCTATAAGGGGTGCCTCCTACAATGAGCAGTTCTTC. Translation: CSAIRGASYNEQFF.

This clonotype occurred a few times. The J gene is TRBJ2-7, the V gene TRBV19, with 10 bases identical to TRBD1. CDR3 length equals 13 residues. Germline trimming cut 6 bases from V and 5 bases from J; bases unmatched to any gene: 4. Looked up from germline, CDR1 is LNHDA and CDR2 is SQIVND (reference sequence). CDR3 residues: CASRGTGVNEQYF. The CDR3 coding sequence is TGTGCCAGTAGGGGGACAGGGGTTAACGAGCAGTACTTC. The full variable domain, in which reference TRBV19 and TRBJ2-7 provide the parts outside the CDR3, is DGGITQSPKYLFRKEGQNVTLSCEQNLNHDAMYWYRQDPGQGLRLIYYSQIVNDFQKGDIAEGYSVSREKKESFPLTVTSAQKNPTAFYLCASRGTGVNEQYFGPGTRLTVT.

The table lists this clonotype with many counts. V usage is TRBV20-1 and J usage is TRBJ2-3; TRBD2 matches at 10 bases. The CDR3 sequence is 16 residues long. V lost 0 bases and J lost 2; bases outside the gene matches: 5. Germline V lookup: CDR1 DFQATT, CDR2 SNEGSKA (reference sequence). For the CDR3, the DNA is TGCAGTGCTAGAGAGAGGCTAGCGGGGGTCACAGATACGCAGTATTTT. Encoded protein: CSARERLAGVTDTQYF.

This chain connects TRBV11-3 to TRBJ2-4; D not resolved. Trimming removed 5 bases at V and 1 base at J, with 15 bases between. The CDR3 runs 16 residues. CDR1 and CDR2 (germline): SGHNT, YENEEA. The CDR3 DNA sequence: TGTGCCAGCAGCCCCCGACTCCCTTGGGCCAAAAACATTCAGTACTTC. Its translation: CASSPRLPWAKNIQYF. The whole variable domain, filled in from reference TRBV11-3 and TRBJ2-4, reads EAGVVQSPRYKIIEKKQPVAFWCNPISGHNTLYWYLQNLGQGPELLIRYENEEAVDDSQLPKDRFSAERLKGVDSTLKIQPAELGDSAVYLCASSPRLPWAKNIQYFGAGTRLSVL.

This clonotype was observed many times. CDR3 DNA sequence: TGCGCCAGCAGCTTGGAAGGATTCAATGGCTACACCTTC. Protein sequence: CASSLEGFNGYTF. This sequence joins TRBV5-1 and TRBJ1-2, with unresolved D. Germline V gives CDR1 SGHRS, CDR2 YFSETQ. CDR3 length: 13 residues. Trimming left V 0 bases short and J 6 bases short, with 9 bases between.

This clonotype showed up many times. The CDR3, as DNA: TGTGCCAGCAGTTCCTTTTTTGTGAGCGGACCCTCCTACGAGCAGTACTTC. Encoded protein: CASSSFFVSGPSYEQYF. The J gene is TRBJ2-7, the V gene TRBV28; a possible D gene is TRBD2 (5 bases). CDR1 and CDR2 (germline): MDHEN, SYDVKM. CDR3 length: 17 amino acids. Trimming removed 4 bases at V and 0 bases at J, with 19 bases between.

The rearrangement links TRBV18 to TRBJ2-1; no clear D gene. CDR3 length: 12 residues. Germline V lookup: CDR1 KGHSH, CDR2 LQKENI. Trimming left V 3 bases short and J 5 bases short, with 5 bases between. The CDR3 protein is CASSPVDNEQFF. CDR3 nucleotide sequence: TGTGCCAGCTCACCGGTAGACAATGAGCAGTTCTTC.

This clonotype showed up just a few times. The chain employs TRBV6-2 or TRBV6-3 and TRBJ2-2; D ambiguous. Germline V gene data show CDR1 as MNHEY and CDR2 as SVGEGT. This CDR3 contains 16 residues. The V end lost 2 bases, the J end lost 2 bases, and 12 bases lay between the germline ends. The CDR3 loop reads CASSYQLTTNTGELFF. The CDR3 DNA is TGTGCCAGCAGTTACCAACTTACAACTAACACCGGGGAGCTGTTTTTT.

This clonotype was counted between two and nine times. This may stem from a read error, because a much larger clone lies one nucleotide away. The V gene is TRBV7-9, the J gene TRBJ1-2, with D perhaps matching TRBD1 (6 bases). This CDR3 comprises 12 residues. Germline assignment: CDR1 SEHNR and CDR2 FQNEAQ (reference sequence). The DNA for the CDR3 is TGTGCCAGCAGCTTCAACAGGGATGGCTACCCCTTC. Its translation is CASSFNRDGYPF.

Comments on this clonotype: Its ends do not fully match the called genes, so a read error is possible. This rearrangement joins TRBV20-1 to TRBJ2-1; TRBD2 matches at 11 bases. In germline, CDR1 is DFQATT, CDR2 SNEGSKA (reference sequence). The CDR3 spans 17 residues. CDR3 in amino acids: CCAPPGWGLADYNEQFF. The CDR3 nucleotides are TGCTGTGCCCCCCCTGGTTGGGGACTAGCGGACTACAATGAGCAGTTCTTC.

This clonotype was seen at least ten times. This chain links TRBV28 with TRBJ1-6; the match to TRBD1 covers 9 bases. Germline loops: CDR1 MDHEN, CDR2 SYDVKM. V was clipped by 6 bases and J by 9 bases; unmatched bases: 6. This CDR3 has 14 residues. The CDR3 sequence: CASSPGQGFSPLHF. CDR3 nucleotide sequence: TGTGCCAGCAGCCCGGGACAGGGTTTTTCACCCCTCCACTTT.